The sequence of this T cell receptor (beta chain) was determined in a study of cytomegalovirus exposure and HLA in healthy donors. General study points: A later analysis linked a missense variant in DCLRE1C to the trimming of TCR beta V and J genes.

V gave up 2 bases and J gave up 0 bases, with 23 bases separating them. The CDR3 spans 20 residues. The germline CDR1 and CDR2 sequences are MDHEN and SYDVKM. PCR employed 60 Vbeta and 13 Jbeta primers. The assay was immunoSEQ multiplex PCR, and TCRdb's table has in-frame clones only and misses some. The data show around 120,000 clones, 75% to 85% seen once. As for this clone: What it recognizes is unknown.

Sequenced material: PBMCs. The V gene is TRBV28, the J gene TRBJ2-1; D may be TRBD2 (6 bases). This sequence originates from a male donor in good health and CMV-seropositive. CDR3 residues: CASSLGAPSGTPSSYNEQFF. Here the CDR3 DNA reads TGTGCCAGCAGTTTAGGGGCGCCCTCCGGGACTCCTAGCTCCTACAATGAGCAGTTCTTC.